A selection of T cell receptor beta chains follows, all from one sample in a study of control samples from healthy donors and cancer patients. Measured with immunoSEQ multiplex PCR; TCRdb has only the in-frame clones, and not every one. The table has about 98,000 clones, approximately 82% seen once. Material: blood. All receptors come from a man between 60 and 75 years old in good health. Each CDR3 is given with its conserved first and last residue. D genes are given only for firm matches. Size values are once, few and many counts, or a class for expanded clones, and some rows have none.

>TRBD1|TRBJ1-5|TRBV11-2|-
TGTGCCAGCAGTCGCCAGGGACAGGGTAACCAGCCCCAGCATTTT
CASSRQGQGNQPQHF
>TRBD2|TRBJ2-7|TRBV12-3/TRBV12-4|once
TGTGCCAGCAGTCCATCGGGGGGGCGCGAGCAGTACTTC
CASSPSGGREQYF
>-|TRBJ2-3|TRBV7-9|few
TGTGCCAGCGATAACACAGATACGCAGTATTTT
CASDNTDTQYF
>TRBD2|TRBJ2-5|TRBV5-8|-
TGTGCCAGCAGCCCCGGGACTAGCGGACAAGAGACCCAGTACTTC
CASSPGTSGQETQYF
>-|TRBJ2-7|TRBV4-1|-
TGCGCCAGCAGCCAAAACAAAGGGTTTTCCGAGCAGTACTTC
CASSQNKGFSEQYF
>-|TRBJ2-5|TRBV11-2|-
TGTGCCAGCAGCTCCAGGAGGCAGGGTTGGGAGACCCAGTACTTC
CASSSRRQGWETQYF
>-|TRBJ2-7|TRBV24-1|-
TGTGCCACCAGTGGTCCTGTCGGCGAGCAGTACTTC
CATSGPVGEQYF
>-|TRBJ2-7|TRBV10-3|-
TGTGCCATCAGTGAGAGGCAGGGTGGGTACGAGCAGTACTTC
CAISERQGGYEQYF
>-|TRBJ2-1|TRBV30|-
TGTGCCTGGAGTGTACGGGGCCTGAATTCCTACAATGAGCAGTTCTTC
CAWSVRGLNSYNEQFF
>-|TRBJ1-2|TRBV7-9|-
TGTGCCAGCAGCTTACCCGACAGGTGGAGCGGCTACACCTTC
CASSLPDRWSGYTF
>-|TRBJ1-1|TRBV27|-
TGTGCCAGCAGTTTGGATGGGGGGGTCGGCAACACTGAAGCTTTCTTT
CASSLDGGVGNTEAFF
>TRBD2|TRBJ2-3|TRBV19|-
TGTGCCAGTAGTATAGACGGGACTAGCGGGTACTCAGATACGCAGTATTTT
CASSIDGTSGYSDTQYF
>-|TRBJ2-1|TRBV9|-
TGTGCCAGCAGCCCACCTGCGGGGGCCTCCTACAATGAGCAGTTCTTC
CASSPPAGASYNEQFF
>-|TRBJ2-7|TRBV4-1|-
TGCGCCAGCAGCCAAGATCCAGGGTTCGAGCAGTACTTC
CASSQDPGFEQYF
>-|TRBJ1-4|TRBV4-1|-
TGCGCCAGCAGCCAAGAAGAGGGGGGTCCTAATGAAAAACTGTTTTTT
CASSQEEGGPNEKLFF
>-|TRBJ1-5|TRBV27|few
TGTGCCAGCAGTTTAGGGGGAGTCCAGCCCCAGCATTTT
CASSLGGVQPQHF
>TRBD1|TRBJ2-5|TRBV27|few
TGTGCCAGCAGTACATACGGACAGGCTTCGGAGACCCAGTACTTC
CASSTYGQASETQYF
>-|TRBJ1-5|TRBV6-1|once
TGTGCCAGCAGTGAAGCGCTTCAGGGGACGCGCAATCAGCCCCAGCATTTT
CASSEALQGTRNQPQHF
>-|TRBJ2-3|TRBV5-8|-
TGTGCCAGCAGCTGGGGCCGGGTCTCCGGAAATACGCAGTATTTT
CASSWGRVSGNTQYF
>-|TRBJ1-1|TRBV25-1|-
TGTGCCAGCCACGGACAGATAAACACTGAAGCTTTCTTT
CASHGQINTEAFF
>-|TRBJ2-1|TRBV27|-
TGTGCCAGCAGTTACCCCAGGGGTGAGCAGTTCTTC
CASSYPRGEQFF
>-|TRBJ2-1|TRBV11-2|-
TGTGCCAGCAGCTTATTGGGGAGCTCCTACAATGAGCAGTTCTTC
CASSLLGSSYNEQFF
>TRBD1|TRBJ1-2|TRBV19|-
TGTGCCAGTAGTGCGGACAGGGGGTGGTATGGCTACACCTTC
CASSADRGWYGYTF
>TRBD2|TRBJ2-2|TRBV2|-
TGTGCCGGAGCGCCAGGGAGGGACACCGGGGAGCTGTTTTTT
CAGAPGRDTGELFF
>-|TRBJ1-2|TRBV29-1|-
TGCAGCGTCTCGGACGGTTCCTATGGCTACACCTTC
CSVSDGSYGYTF
>TRBD1|TRBJ2-1|TRBV7-8|-
TGTGCCAGCAGCTTAGATGGGGCCCTGACAGGGGGCCATGAGCAGTTCTTC
CASSLDGALTGGHEQFF
>TRBD2|TRBJ2-7|TRBV7-9|once
TGTGCCAGCAGCAGAGTACTAGCGACCTACGAGCAGTACTTC
CASSRVLATYEQYF
>-|TRBJ2-3|TRBV9|-
TGTGCCAGCAGTCCGGGGGGCCTCACAGATACGCAGTATTTT
CASSPGGLTDTQYF
>TRBD2|TRBJ2-7|TRBV28|-
TGTGCCAGCAGTCCGTTACTCGGGACTAGCGGGAGGTCTTCCTACGAGCAGTACTTC
CASSPLLGTSGRSSYEQYF
>-|TRBJ2-3|TRBV6-4|-
TGTGCCAGCAGTGACTCTCAGGGGAGCACAGATACGCAGTATTTT
CASSDSQGSTDTQYF
>TRBD1|TRBJ2-5|TRBV5-4|once
TGTGCCAGCAGCTCCCGACAGGGGACTGGAGAGACCCAGTACTTC
CASSSRQGTGETQYF
>-|TRBJ1-1|TRBV11-3|-
TGTGCCAGCAGCCGCACTGGGGGCGACACTGAAGCTTTCTTT
CASSRTGGDTEAFF
>-|TRBJ2-1|TRBV4-1|-
TGCGCCAGCAGCCAAGATTCTGCAAATGAGCAGTTCTTC
CASSQDSANEQFF
>TRBD1|TRBJ1-3|TRBV28|-
TGTGCCAGCAGGACAGGGGAAGTGTCCATATATTTT
CASRTGEVSIYF
>-|TRBJ1-1|TRBV5-6|-
TGTGCCAGCAGCTTGACGGGGGGATCGGAGGCTTTCTTT
CASSLTGGSEAFF
>TRBD1|TRBJ2-1|TRBV6-5|-
TGTGCCAGCAGGTTGACAGGGGGAGCCTACAATGAGCAGTTCTTC
CASRLTGGAYNEQFF
>TRBD1|TRBJ2-7|TRBV2|-
TGTGCCACCCGTGACAGGGGAGGCTCCTACGAGCAGTACTTC
CATRDRGGSYEQYF
>-|TRBJ1-4|TRBV4-1|-
TGCGCCAGCAGCCAAGAGGTAACAACTAATGAAAAACTGTTTTTT
CASSQEVTTNEKLFF
>-|TRBJ2-5|TRBV19|-
TGTGCCAGTAGTATCGGTCAGGCTAAGGGGGAGACCCAGTACTTC
CASSIGQAKGETQYF
>TRBD1|TRBJ2-1|TRBV6-1|-
TGTGCCAGCAGTGAAGGCCGGGACAGGGGGAACAATGAGCAGTTCTTC
CASSEGRDRGNNEQFF
>TRBD2|TRBJ2-6|TRBV5-1|-
TGCGCCAGCAGCCCGTTCCCGGGGGGGAGTGGGGCCAACGTCCTGACTTTC
CASSPFPGGSGANVLTF
>-|TRBJ1-2|TRBV30|-
TGTGCCTGGGGTGGGCAAGGGACTTCCTTTAACTATGGCTACACCTTC
CAWGGQGTSFNYGYTF
>TRBD2|TRBJ2-3|TRBV6-4|few
TGTGCCAGCAGTGTTCAGGGCGGGAGTTCGTCAGATACGCAGTATTTT
CASSVQGGSSSDTQYF
>-|TRBJ2-7|TRBV19|-
TGTGCCAGTAGTATAGAGCGAAAGGGGGAGCAGTACTTC
CASSIERKGEQYF
>-|TRBJ2-7|TRBV11-2|-
TGTGCCAGCAGCTTTGGCTCAGAGTTTTACGAGCAGTACTTC
CASSFGSEFYEQYF
>TRBD1|TRBJ1-2|TRBV5-4|few
TGTGCCAGCAGCAGACGACAGGGGATGAACTATGGCTACACCTTC
CASSRRQGMNYGYTF
>-|TRBJ1-4|TRBV3-1/TRBV3-2|few
TGTGCCAGCAGCCAGTCAGGGGACGCCAACGAAAAACTGTTTTTT
CASSQSGDANEKLFF
>TRBD1|TRBJ1-2|TRBV30|-
TGTGCCTGGAGCCAAGGGACAGGCGAAGGCTACACCTTC
CAWSQGTGEGYTF
>-|TRBJ1-3|TRBV5-4|-
TGTGCCAGCAGCTTGGGAAGCTCTGGAAACACCATATATTTT
CASSLGSSGNTIYF
>TRBD1|TRBJ1-5|TRBV7-9|-
TGTGCCAGCAGCCGGGACAGGGGGTCGATCGGCAATCAGCCCCAGCATTTT
CASSRDRGSIGNQPQHF
>-|TRBJ2-7|TRBV5-1|-
TGCGCCAGCAGCAGCGGGACAGCTAACTACGAGCAGTACTTC
CASSSGTANYEQYF